These 11 T cell receptor beta chains came from one sample sequenced in a study of shared clonotypes between healthy human individuals. Data came from immunoSEQ multiplex PCR; TCRdb stores just in-frame clones and leaves some out. The data show just under 350,000 clones, more than 60% seen once. The sample taken for sequencing was memory CD4+ T cells sorted from blood. The subset was: CD45RA-negative fraction. The receptor source for this set is a young man in good health.

This sequence joins TRBV5-6 and TRBJ1-2; tentatively, D is TRBD1 (6 bases). V was clipped by 5 bases and J by 3 bases, with 11 bases between them. Germline loops: CDR1 SGHDT, CDR2 YYEEEE. The CDR3 totals 13 residues. CDR3 sequence (DNA): TGTGCCAGCAGTAACAGGGTTTACTATGGCTACACCTTC. Translating it yields CASSNRVYYGYTF.

V and J are TRBV7-2 and TRBJ2-7, with D perhaps matching TRBD1 (5 bases). CDR1 is SGHTA and CDR2 is FQGNSA in the germline V gene. This CDR3 has 19 residues. V lost 1 base, J lost 7 bases, and 29 bases lay in between. The chain's CDR3 is CASSLGSLRTSRAPMEQYF. The CDR3, as DNA: TGTGCCAGCAGCTTAGGGTCGCTTAGGACCTCCAGGGCCCCTATGGAGCAGTACTTC.

This rearrangement joins TRBV5-6 to TRBJ2-1; D possibly corresponds to TRBD1 (5 bases). Germline V CDR1 and CDR2: SGHDT, YYEEEE. The CDR3 has 14 amino acids. Trimming took off 7 bases at V and 10 bases at J, with 21 bases between the two ends. The DNA for the CDR3 is TGTGCCAGCGGAAGTGGGGCAGGGCGGCGGGAGCAGTTCTTC. This translates into CASGSGAGRREQFF.

V usage is TRBV4-3 and J usage is TRBJ1-3, with TRBD1 identical over 8 bases. V dropped 3 bases and J dropped 9; count of bases not matched to a gene: 7. This CDR3 has 14 amino acids. Germline CDR1 is LGHNA and CDR2 is YSLEER. CDR3 coding DNA: TGCGCCAGCAGCCAGGAAGGACAGGGAGGCACCATATATTTT. Its translation: CASSQEGQGGTIYF.

The V and J genes are TRBV18 and TRBJ1-1; no firm D call. The V gene's germline CDR1 is KGHSH and CDR2 LQKENI. The CDR3 has 15 residues. V lost 5 bases and J 1 base, leaving 14 bases between the germline ends. DNA of the CDR3: TGTGCCAGCTCAACTGTCCTCGAAGGGAACACTGAAGCTTTCTTT. Translating gives CASSTVLEGNTEAFF.

J is TRBJ2-2 and V is TRBV6-4, with D perhaps being TRBD1 or TRBD2 (5 bases each). The V gene lost 9 bases and the J gene lost 6 bases, with 20 bases spanning the gap. CDR1 is MRHNA and CDR2 is SNTAGT in the germline V gene. This CDR3 is 15 amino acids long. The CDR3 coding sequence is TGTGCCAGTAAATTTCAGGCAGGGAGAGCCGGGGAGCTGTTTTTT. Translating it yields CASKFQAGRAGELFF.

V and J are TRBV14 and TRBJ2-5; TRBD2 might be the D (6 bases). This CDR3 has 14 amino acids. Trimming left V 6 bases short and J 0 bases short, with 11 bases between. CDR1 SGHDN and CDR2 FVKESK come from the germline V gene. The CDR3 is CASSYRDYQETQYF. Written as DNA, the CDR3 is TGTGCCAGCAGTTATCGGGACTACCAAGAGACCCAGTACTTC.

This clone was seen a single time. The J gene is TRBJ1-2, the V gene TRBV14; D is unclear. The CDR3 is 11 residues long. Germline CDR1 reads SGHDN; CDR2 reads FVKESK. V dropped 3 bases and J dropped 8 bases, with 7 bases sitting between them. Here the CDR3 DNA reads TGTGCCAGCAGCCAGGGATTCGGCTACACCTTC. Translated: CASSQGFGYTF.

J is TRBJ1-1 and V is TRBV5-1; 7 nucleotides align to TRBD1. Losses at the gene ends were 0 bases for V and 4 bases for J; bases not matched to a gene: 12. Germline CDR1 is SGHRS and CDR2 is YFSETQ. The CDR3 loop spans 17 amino acids. As DNA, the CDR3 is TGCGCCAGCAGCTTGGGGATGACAGGGACCAGGGCCACTGAAGCTTTCTTT. Translating it yields CASSLGMTGTRATEAFF.

The CDR3 DNA is TGCGCCAGCAGCTTGCCACTAGTGGTCGAGACCCAGTACTTC. This translates into CASSLPLVVETQYF. The chain carries TRBV5-1 and TRBJ2-5; D may be TRBD2 (5 bases). CDR1 and CDR2 (germline): SGHRS, YFSETQ. V was trimmed by 1 base and J by 5 bases, leaving 12 bases between them. This CDR3 is built from 14 residues.

This chain joins TRBV18 and TRBJ2-1, with 8 bases identical to TRBD2. The J segment lost 9 bases and the V segment lost 4 bases, leaving 8 bases of the junction unmatched. Looked up from germline, CDR1 is KGHSH and CDR2 is LQKENI. The CDR3 has 14 residues. Here the CDR3 DNA reads TGTGCCAGCTCACGGGCTAGCGGGTTGGCTGAGCAGTTCTTC. Amino acid sequence: CASSRASGLAEQFF. Using reference TRBV18 and TRBJ2-1 for the parts outside the CDR3, the full variable domain is NAGVMQNPRHLVRRRGQEARLRCSPMKGHSHVYWYRQLPEEGLKFMVYLQKENIIDESGMPKERFSAEFPKEGPSILRIQQVVRGDSAAYFCASSRASGLAEQFFGPGTRLTVL.